This T cell receptor (beta chain) emerged from a study of tumour-infiltrating T cells in Burkitt lymphoma. Study at large: All epidemiological Burkitt lymphoma subtypes were represented in the cohort. Survival, overall and progression-free, tracked with productive clonality.

This clone was counted a few times. CDR3 size: 14 residues. The germline V gene encodes CDR1 MNHEY and CDR2 SVGAGI. The trim removed 7 bases at V and 5 bases at J, leaving 9 bases unmatched. Produced via immunoSEQ multiplex PCR; TCRdb's table is partial and in-frame only. The profile shows tens of thousands of clones, around 30% of them singletons. The J gene is TRBJ2-5, the V gene TRBV6-5; 8 bases fit TRBD2. This TCR was recovered from a human donor with Burkitt lymphoma. The specimen sequenced was tumor tissue. The CDR3 here is CASTPGGGLETQYF. The DNA of the CDR3 is TGTGCCAGCACCCCGGGGGGGGGCTTGGAGACCCAGTACTTC.